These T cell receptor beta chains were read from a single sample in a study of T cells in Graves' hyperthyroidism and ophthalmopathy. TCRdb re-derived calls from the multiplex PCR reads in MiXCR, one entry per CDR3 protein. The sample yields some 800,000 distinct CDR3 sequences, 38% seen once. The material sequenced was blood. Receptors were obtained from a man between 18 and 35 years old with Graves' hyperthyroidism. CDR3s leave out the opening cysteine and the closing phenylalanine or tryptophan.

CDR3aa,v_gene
ASIERDRVRTEAF,TRBV7-2
ASSSSLDILNTEAF,TRBV2
SVHDGTDLYGYT,TRBV29-1
SASPGTSVYEQY,TRBV20-1
ASSQQGTDQETQY,TRBV12-3/TRBV12-4
ASSEGAGASPLH,TRBV12-3/TRBV12-4
ASSRGCEKLF,TRBV6-6
ASSLWQGYEQY,TRBV7-2
ASSEAIQAF,TRBV6-1
ASSQGAGNSYEQY,TRBV14
SARGQPLTEAF,TRBV20-1
ASRGGGGAEQPQH,TRBV12-3/TRBV12-4
ASSLNYRDYQETQY,TRBV7-2
SVEETGGSYEQY,TRBV29-1
ASSSSGTGQAQPQH,TRBV5-6
ASSIERTGDYGYT,TRBV19
ASSGQTGSNGNTIY,TRBV2
SAAGQGFSYEQY,TRBV20-1
AAKGLAVQETQY,TRBV28
ASSPGADNLYEQY,TRBV3-1
SVDSETGGLYEQY,TRBV29-1
AIGTGANVLT,TRBV10-3
ASSQRDPSYEQY,TRBV2
ASSSAKKDTEAF,TRBV7-2
ASSPGTSGGGETQY,TRBV9
SVSGPSLNTGELF,TRBV29-1
SATAAGYSNQPQH,TRBV20-1
ASSEDGDSGNTIY,TRBV9
SVEAGETNYEQY,TRBV29-1
ASSGQELLTNEKLF,TRBV2
SAKEQGTGPEAF,TRBV20-1
ASSLLRRGANSMNTEAF,TRBV11-2
ASSPPGADLQPQH,TRBV7-3